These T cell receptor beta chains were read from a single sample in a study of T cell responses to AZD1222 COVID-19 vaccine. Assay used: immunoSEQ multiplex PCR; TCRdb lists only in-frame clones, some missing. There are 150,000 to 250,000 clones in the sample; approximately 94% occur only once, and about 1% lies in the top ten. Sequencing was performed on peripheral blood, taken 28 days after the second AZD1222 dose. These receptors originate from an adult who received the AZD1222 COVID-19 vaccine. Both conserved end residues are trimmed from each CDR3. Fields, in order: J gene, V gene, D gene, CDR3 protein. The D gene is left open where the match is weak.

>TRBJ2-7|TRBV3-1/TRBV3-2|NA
ASSQGPYEQY
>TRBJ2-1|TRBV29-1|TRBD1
SVGQGMNEQF
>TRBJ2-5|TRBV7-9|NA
ASSPELGTSLETQY
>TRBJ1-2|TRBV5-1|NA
ASSMDGPTGYT
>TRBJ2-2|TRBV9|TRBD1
ASSPGGQGARTGELF
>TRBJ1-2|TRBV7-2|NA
ASSFTGSDYGYT
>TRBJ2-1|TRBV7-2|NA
ASSLGPPSSAGRGNEQF
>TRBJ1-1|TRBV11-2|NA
ASSLVGGRGTEAF
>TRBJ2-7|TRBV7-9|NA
ASSLGSSSYEQY
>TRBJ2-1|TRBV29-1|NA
SVRFEANEQF
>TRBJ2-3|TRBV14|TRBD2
ASSPPGRARQRGWY
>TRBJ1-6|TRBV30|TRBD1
AWSSRDRVSPLH
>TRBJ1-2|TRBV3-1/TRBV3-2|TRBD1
ASSPSRGRYGYT
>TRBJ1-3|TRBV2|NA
ASSPSTGSGNTIY
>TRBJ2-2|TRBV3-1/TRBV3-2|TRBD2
ASHVGGLEAGELF
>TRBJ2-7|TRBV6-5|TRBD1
ASSYGQGAYEQY
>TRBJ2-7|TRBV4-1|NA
ASSQSPLNSYEQY
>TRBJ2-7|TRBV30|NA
AWNLDRFFYEQY
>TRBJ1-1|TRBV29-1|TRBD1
SAKGQGSTEAF
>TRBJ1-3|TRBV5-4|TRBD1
ASTTGISGNTIY
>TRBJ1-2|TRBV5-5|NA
ASSIQGSAAANYGYT
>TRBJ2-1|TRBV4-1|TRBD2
ASSQESAGGTSGGYNEQF
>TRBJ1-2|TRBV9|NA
ASNGDSNGYT
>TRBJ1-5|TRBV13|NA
ASSLGGRGQPQH
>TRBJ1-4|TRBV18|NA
ASSPRSVNEKLF
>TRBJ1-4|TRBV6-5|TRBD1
ASSPGTVNEKLF
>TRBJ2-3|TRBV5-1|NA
ASSLKQAPTDTQY
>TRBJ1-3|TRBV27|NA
ASKPFSGNTIY
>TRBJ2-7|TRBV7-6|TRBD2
ASSRGGVPREQY
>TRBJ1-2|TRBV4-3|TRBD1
ASSQEGQISYGYT
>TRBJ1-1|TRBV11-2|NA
ASSSGLNTEAF
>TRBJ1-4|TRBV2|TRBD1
ASRTTGAANEKLF
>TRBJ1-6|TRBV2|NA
ASSEYRGTRNSPLH
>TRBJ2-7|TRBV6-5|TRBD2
ASSPRGGEGEQY
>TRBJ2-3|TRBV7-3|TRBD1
ASSSFPGQGRFSRSTDTQY
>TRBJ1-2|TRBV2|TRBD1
ASSGAPGTVGYT
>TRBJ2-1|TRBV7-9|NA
ASSLFAVNEQF
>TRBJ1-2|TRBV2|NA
ASGGQTFYGYT
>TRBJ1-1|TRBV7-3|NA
ASSSQGTNTEAF
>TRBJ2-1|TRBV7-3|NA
ASSLRGNEQF
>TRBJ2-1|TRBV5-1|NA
ASSLEGARYNEQF
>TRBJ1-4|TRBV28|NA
ASSLRPPGANEKLF
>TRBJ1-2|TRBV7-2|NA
ASSLSQSYGYT
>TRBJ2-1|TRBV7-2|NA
ASSLVWGGNNEQF
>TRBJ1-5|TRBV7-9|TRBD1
ASSSDRHSNQPQH
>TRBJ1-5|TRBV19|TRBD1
ASSILGTGGQPQH
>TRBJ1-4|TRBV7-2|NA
ASSFDSLKTLF
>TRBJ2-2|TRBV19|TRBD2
ASASSGHTGELF
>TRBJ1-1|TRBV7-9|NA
ASSPTVLRTEAF
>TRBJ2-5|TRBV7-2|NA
ASSLVPIQPETQY
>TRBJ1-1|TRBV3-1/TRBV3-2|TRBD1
ASSPETGWDTEAF
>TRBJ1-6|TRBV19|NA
ASSIGGGVNSPLH
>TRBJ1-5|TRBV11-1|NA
ASSLATYQPQH
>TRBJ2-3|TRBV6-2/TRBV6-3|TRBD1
ASSFPPGTGGDTQY
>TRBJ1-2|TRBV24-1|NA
ATSDPNVGGDYGYT
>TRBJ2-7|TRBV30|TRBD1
AWRPDRGLPYEQY
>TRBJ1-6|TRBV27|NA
ASRRQKNSPLH
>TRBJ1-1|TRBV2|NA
ASNRGGRTEAF